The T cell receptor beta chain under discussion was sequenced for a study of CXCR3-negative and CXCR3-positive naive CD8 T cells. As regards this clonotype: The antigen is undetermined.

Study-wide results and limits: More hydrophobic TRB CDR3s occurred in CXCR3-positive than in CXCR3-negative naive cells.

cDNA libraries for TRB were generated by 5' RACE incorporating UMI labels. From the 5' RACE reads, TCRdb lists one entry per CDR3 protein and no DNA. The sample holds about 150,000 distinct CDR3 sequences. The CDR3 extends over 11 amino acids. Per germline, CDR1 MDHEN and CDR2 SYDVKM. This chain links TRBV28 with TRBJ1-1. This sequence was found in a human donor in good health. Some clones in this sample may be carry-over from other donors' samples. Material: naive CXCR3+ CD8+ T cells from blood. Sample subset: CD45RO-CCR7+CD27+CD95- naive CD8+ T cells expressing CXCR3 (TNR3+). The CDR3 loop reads CASSLSSEAFF. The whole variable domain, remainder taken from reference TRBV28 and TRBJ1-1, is DVKVTQSSRYLVKRTGEKVFLECVQDMDHENMFWYRQDPGLGLRLIYFSYDVKMKEKGDIPEGYSVSREKKERFSLILESASTNQTSMYLCASSLSSEAFFGQGTRLTVV.